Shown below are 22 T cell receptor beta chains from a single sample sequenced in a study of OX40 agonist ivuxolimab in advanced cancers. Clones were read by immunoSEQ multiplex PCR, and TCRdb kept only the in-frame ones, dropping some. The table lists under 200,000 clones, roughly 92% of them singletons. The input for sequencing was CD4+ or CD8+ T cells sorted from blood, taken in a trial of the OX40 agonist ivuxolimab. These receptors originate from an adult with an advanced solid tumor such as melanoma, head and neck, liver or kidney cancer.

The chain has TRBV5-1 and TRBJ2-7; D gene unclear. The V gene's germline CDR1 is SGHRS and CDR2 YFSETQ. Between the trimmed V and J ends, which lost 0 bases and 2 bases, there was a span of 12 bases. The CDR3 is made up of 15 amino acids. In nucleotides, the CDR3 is TGCGCCAGCAGCTTGGTATTGGCGTCTACCTACGAGCAGTACTTC. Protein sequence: CASSLVLASTYEQYF.

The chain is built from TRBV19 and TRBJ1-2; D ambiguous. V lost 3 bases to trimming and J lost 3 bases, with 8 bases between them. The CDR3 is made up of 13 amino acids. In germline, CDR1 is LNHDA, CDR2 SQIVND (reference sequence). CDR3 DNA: TGTGCCAGTAGTATCTTAACAGACTATGGCTACACCTTC. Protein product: CASSILTDYGYTF.

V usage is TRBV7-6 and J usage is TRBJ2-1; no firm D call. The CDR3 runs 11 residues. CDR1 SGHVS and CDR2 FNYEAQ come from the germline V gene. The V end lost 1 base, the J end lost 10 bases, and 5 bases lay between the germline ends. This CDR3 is CASSLEQEQFF. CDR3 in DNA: TGTGCCAGCAGCTTAGAACAGGAGCAGTTCTTC.

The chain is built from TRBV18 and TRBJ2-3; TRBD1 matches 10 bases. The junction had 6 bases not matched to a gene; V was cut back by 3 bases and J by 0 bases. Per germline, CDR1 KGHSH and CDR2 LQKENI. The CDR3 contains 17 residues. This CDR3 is CASSPAKGQGSTDTQYF. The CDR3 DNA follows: TGTGCCAGCTCACCGGCGAAGGGACAGGGGAGCACAGATACGCAGTATTTT.

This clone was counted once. Here the CDR3 DNA reads TGCGCCAGCAGCTACACCACAGGGGGCGGCTATGGCTACACCTTC. Protein sequence: CASSYTTGGGYGYTF. The chain has TRBV5-1 and TRBJ1-2; 9 bases fit TRBD1. In germline, CDR1 is SGHRS, CDR2 YFSETQ. The CDR3 consists of 15 residues. With V trimmed by 3 bases and J by 4 bases, 7 bases remained unmatched.

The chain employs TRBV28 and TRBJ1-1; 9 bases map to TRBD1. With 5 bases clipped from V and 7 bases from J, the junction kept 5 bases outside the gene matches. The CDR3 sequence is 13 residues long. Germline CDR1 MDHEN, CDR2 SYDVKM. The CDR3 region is CASSTRQGGEAFF. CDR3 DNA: TGTGCCAGCAGTACCAGACAGGGGGGTGAAGCTTTCTTT.

The CDR3 nucleotides read TGCAGCGTTGACATGGACAGAAAATATGGCTACACCTTC. Protein sequence: CSVDMDRKYGYTF. The chain combines TRBV29-1 with TRBJ1-2; possible D gene TRBD1, 6 bases. Looked up from germline, CDR1 is SQVTM and CDR2 is ANQGSEA. The CDR3 contains 13 residues. The germline V and J ends were trimmed by 3 bases and 5 bases, with 13 bases remaining between them.

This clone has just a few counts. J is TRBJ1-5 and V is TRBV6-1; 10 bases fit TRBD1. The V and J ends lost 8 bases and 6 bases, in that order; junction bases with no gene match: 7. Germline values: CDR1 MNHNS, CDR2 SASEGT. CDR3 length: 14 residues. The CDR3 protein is CASGSTGGGQPQHF. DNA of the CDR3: TGTGCCAGCGGTTCGACAGGGGGCGGTCAGCCCCAGCATTTT.

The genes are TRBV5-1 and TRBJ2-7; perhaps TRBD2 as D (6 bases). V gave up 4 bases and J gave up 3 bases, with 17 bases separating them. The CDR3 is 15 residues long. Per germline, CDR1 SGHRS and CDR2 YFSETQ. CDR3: CASSPGGTVNYEQYF. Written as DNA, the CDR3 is TGCGCCAGCAGCCCGGGCGGGACGGTAAACTACGAGCAGTACTTC.

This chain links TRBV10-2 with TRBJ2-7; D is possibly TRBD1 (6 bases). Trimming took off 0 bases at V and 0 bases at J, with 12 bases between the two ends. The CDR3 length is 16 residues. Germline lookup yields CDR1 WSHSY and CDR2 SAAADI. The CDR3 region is CASSESLLTGSYEQYF. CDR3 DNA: TGCGCCAGCAGTGAGTCCCTACTGACAGGCTCCTACGAGCAGTACTTC.

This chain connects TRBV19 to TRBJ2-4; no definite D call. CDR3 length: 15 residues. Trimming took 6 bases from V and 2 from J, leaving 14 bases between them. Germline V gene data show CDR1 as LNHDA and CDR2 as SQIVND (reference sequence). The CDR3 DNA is TGTGCCAGTAGCCTTGGGTCTCCTACCAAAAACATTCAGTACTTC. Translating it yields CASSLGSPTKNIQYF.

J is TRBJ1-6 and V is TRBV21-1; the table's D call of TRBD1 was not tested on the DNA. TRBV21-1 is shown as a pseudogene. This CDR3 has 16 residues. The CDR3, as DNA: TGTGCCAGCAGCAAAGAGGAGACAGGGGATAATTCACCCCTCCACTTT. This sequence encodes CASSKEETGDNSPLHF.

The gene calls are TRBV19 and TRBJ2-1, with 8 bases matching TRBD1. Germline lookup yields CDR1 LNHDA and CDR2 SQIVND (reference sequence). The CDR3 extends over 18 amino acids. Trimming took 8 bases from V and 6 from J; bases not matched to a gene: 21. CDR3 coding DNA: TGTGCCAGTCACGGACAGGGACGCCTATGGGTTTCCAGCAATGAGCAGTTCTTC. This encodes CASHGQGRLWVSSNEQFF.

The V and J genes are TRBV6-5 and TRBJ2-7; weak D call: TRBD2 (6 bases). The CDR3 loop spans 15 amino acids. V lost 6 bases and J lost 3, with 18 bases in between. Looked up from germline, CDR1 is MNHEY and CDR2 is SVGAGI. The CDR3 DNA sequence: TGTGCCAGCAGCCCCCGGGACTCGACGGTCTACGAGCAGTACTTC. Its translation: CASSPRDSTVYEQYF.

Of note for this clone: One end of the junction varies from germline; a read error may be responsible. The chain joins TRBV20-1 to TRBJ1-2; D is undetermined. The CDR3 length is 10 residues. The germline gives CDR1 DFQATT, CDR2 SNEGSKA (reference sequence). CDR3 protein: CSAADPTRKF. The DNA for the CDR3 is TGCAGTGCCGCAGACCCAACACGCAAGTTC.

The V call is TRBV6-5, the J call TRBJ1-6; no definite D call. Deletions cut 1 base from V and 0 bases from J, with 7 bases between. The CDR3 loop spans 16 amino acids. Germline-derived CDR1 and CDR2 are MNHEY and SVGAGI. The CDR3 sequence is CASSYFGGSYNSPLHF. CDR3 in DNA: TGTGCCAGCAGTTACTTTGGAGGCTCCTATAATTCACCCCTCCACTTT.

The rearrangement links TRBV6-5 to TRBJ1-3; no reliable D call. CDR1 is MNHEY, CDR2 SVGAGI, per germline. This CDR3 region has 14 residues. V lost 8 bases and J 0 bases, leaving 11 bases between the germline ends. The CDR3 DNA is TGTGCCAGCCCTAGCCCCGTCTCTGGAAACACCATATATTTT. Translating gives CASPSPVSGNTIYF.

This CDR3 is CASSVVGTGGEQYF. As DNA, the CDR3 is TGTGCCAGCAGCGTAGTTGGGACAGGGGGCGAGCAGTACTTC. This chain joins TRBV9 and TRBJ2-7; 11 bases map to TRBD1. The V segment lost 0 bases and the J segment 6 bases; nucleotides outside the gene matches: 2. The CDR3 is 14 residues long. CDR1 is SGDLS, CDR2 YYNGEE, per germline.

The CDR3 is CSVGWHSTEAFF. The CDR3 DNA reads as TGCAGCGTTGGCTGGCACTCCACTGAAGCTTTCTTT. The chain has TRBV29-1 and TRBJ1-1, with no clear D. The germline CDR1 and CDR2 sequences are SQVTM and ANQGSEA. V was shortened by 4 bases and J by 4 bases, with 10 bases between the two germline ends. The CDR3 consists of 12 residues.

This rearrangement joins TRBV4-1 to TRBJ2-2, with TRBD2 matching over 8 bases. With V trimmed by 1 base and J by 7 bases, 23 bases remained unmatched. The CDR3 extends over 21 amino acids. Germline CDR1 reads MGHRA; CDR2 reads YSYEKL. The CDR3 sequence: CASSQVDPGLAYVRGLGELFF. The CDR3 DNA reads TGCGCCAGCAGCCAAGTGGATCCTGGACTAGCTTACGTTCGGGGCCTCGGGGAGCTGTTTTTT.

The CDR3 sequence is CASSPLRGSSGNTIYF. CDR3 DNA sequence: TGTGCCAGCAGTCCCCTTAGGGGGTCGTCTGGAAACACCATATATTTT. This chain links TRBV28 with TRBJ1-3; D is perhaps TRBD1 (6 bases). The CDR3 consists of 16 residues. CDR1 is MDHEN and CDR2 is SYDVKM in the germline V gene. V was pared by 5 bases and J by 1 base, with 15 bases between.

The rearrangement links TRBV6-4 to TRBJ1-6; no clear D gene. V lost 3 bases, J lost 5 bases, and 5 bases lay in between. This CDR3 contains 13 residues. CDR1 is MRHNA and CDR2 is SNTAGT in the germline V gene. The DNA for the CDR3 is TGTGCCAGCAGTGAGCAGGATAATTCACCCCTCCACTTT. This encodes CASSEQDNSPLHF.